This T cell receptor (beta chain) was captured in a study of blood T cell repertoires in COVID-19. This clone appeared once. CDR3 length equals 16 residues. Germline CDR1 and CDR2: KGHSH and LQKENI. V was pared by 5 bases and J by 0 bases, with 14 bases between. Original methodology: Nucleated cell counts were estimated from reference gene primer amplification. TCRdb's copy holds only in-frame clones and misses some; the assay was immunoSEQ multiplex PCR. For V, J and clone size, that table is used; D and trimming come from the DNA. The table has about 210,000 clones, around 80% seen once; the top ten hold about 12%.

Sequenced sample: peripheral blood. This chain links TRBV18 with TRBJ1-3; the D gene is possibly TRBD1 (6 bases). The TCR originated in a woman aged 35 to 49 with acute or convalescent COVID-19. The CDR3 sequence: CASSSHQGNSGNTIYF. In DNA form, the CDR3 reads TGTGCCAGCTCATCCCATCAGGGGAACTCTGGAAACACCATATATTTT.